This TCR beta chain was retrieved from a study of cytotoxic CD8 clonotypes in ibrutinib-treated CLL. Study-level points and caveats: Clonality climbed at ibrutinib response, then dropped toward baseline at progression.

Sequencing was performed with immunoSEQ multiplex PCR; in TCRdb, only in-frame clones are kept and a portion is missing. The sample records around 24,000 clones, 78% being singletons. Trimming shortened V by 5 bases and J by 2 bases, and 13 bases separated the two germline ends. The CDR3 is 14 amino acids. Per the germline V gene, CDR1 is MNHEY and CDR2 is SVGAGI. To note about this clone: Its antigen is not identified.

The receptor comes from a human donor with chronic lymphocytic leukemia. This chain connects TRBV6-5 to TRBJ2-7; a possible D gene is TRBD2 (6 bases). Sequencing was performed on PBMCs, taken before ibrutinib treatment. This CDR3 is CASSDFGGAYEQYF. The DNA for the CDR3 is TGTGCCAGCAGTGATTTCGGGGGAGCCTACGAGCAGTACTTC.